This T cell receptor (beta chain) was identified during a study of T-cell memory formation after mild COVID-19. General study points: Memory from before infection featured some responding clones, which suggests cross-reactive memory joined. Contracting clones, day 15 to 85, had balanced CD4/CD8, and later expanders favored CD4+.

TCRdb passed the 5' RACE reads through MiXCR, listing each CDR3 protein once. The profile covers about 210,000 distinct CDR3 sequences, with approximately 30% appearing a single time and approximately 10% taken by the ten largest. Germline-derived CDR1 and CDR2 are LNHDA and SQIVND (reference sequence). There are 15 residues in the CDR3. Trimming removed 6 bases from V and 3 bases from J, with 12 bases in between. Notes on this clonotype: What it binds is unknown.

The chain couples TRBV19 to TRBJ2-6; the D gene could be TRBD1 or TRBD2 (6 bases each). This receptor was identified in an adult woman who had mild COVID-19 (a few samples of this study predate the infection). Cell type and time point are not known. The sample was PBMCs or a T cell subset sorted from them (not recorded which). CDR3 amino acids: CASREQGLGANVLTF. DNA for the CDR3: TGTGCCAGTAGGGAACAGGGACTTGGGGCCAACGTCCTGACTTTC.